Sequencing of this T cell receptor beta chain was carried out in a study of blood T cell repertoires in COVID-19. As for the study in general: COVID-19 samples, acute and convalescent, were from the United States, Italy and Spain. Sources were T cells, B-cell-depleted T cells, or PBMCs; the material itself was cDNA or gDNA.

The CDR3 contains 13 residues. The germline V gene encodes CDR1 SGHVS and CDR2 FQNEAQ. V shed 3 bases, J shed 14 bases, and the junction held 4 bases outside the gene matches. As originally analysed: Cell counts per sample came from amplifying reference gene primers. The repertoire was sequenced with immunoSEQ multiplex PCR; TCRdb's copy has only in-frame clones and lacks some. V and J calls and clone size are given by that table; D and trimming were obtained from the DNA. The profile covers about 24,000 clones, with 80% to 90% appearing a single time and roughly 27% taken by the ten largest. This clonotype was obtained from a human donor with active COVID-19. The donor label of this sample is uncertain. J is TRBJ2-1 and V is TRBV7-8; 13 positions agree with TRBD2. Material: peripheral blood. CDR3 nucleotide sequence: TGTGCCAGCAGCTTTGGACTAGCGGGGGCTAAGTTCTTC. Amino acid sequence: CASSFGLAGAKFF.